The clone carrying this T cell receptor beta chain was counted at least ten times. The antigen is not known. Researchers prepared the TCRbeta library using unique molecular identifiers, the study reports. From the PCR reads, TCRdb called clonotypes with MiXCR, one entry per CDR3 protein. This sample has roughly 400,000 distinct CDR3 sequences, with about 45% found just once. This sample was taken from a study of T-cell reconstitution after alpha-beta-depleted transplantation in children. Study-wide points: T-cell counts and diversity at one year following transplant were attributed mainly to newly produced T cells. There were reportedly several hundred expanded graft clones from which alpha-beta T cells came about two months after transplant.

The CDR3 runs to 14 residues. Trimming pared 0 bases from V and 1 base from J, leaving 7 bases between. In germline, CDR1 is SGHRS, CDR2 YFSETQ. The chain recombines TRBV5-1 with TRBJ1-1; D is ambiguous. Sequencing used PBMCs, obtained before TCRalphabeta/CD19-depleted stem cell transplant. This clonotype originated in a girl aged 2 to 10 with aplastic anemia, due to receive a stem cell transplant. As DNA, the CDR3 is TGCGCCAGCAGCTTGGGGCAACCGAACACTGAAGCTTTCTTT. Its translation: CASSLGQPNTEAFF. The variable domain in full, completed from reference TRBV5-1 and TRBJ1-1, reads KAGVTQTPRYLIKTRGQQVTLSCSPISGHRSVSWYQQTPGQGLQFLFEYFSETQRNKGNFPGRFSGRQFSNSRSEMNVSTLELGDSALYLCASSLGQPNTEAFFGQGTRLTVV.